These 6 T cell receptor beta chains were all obtained from the same sample, sequenced in a study of T cells after yellow fever vaccination. TCRdb independently ran MiXCR on the 5' RACE reads; one entry per CDR3 protein. Counted here are 300,000 or so distinct CDR3 sequences, 8.7% occurring once; the ten biggest clones make up 3% to 3.5%. The source material was CD4+ T cells sorted from PBMCs, sampled 5 days after the yellow fever booster vaccination. Every receptor here comes from a man aged 18 to 29 who received the YFV17D yellow fever vaccine.

V is TRBV18 and J is TRBJ2-3, with 8 bases that match TRBD2. V was clipped by 2 bases and J by 0 bases; unmatched bases: 4. The CDR3 totals 16 residues. Germline CDR1 reads KGHSH; CDR2 reads LQKENI. The CDR3 region has the DNA TGTGCCAGCTCACCATTTGTAGCGGGGAGCACAGATACGCAGTATTTT. Its protein is CASSPFVAGSTDTQYF.

This clonotype was recorded at least ten times. This chain connects TRBV2 to TRBJ2-5; D gene ambiguous. The CDR3 is 11 amino acids. The V end was cut by 2 bases, the J end by 5 bases, with 3 bases between. The V gene's germline CDR1 is SNHLY and CDR2 FYNNEI. The CDR3 protein is CASSESETQYF. The CDR3 region has the DNA TGTGCCAGCAGTGAATCGGAGACCCAGTACTTC.

The rearrangement joins TRBV2 to TRBJ2-7; 10 bases are a match to TRBD1. The junction had 5 bases not matched to a gene; V was cut back by 6 bases and J by 0 bases. Germline CDR1 and CDR2: SNHLY and FYNNEI. The CDR3 totals 15 residues. The DNA of the CDR3 is TGTGCCAGCAGAATGGACAGGGGGACCTCCTACGAGCAGTACGTC. This codes for CASRMDRGTSYEQYV.

The genes are TRBV7-2 and TRBJ2-5, with D perhaps matching TRBD1 (6 bases). This CDR3 is built from 14 residues. The ends were cut back, 6 bases at V and 5 bases at J, with 16 bases in the middle. Germline V gene data show CDR1 as SGHTA and CDR2 as FQGNSA. The CDR3 DNA is TGTGCCAGCAGAGAACAGGGAGCAGGGGAGACCCAGTACTTC. Protein: CASREQGAGETQYF.

J is TRBJ1-5 and V is TRBV6-1; 9 bases line up with TRBD1. CDR3 length equals 16 residues. The V and J ends lost 5 bases and 7 bases, in that order; junction bases with no gene match: 12. Germline V gene data show CDR1 as MNHNS and CDR2 as SASEGT. The CDR3 here is CASSTLWTGAEQPQHF. The CDR3 DNA sequence: TGTGCCAGCAGTACCCTTTGGACAGGGGCGGAACAGCCCCAGCATTTT.

This clonotype occurred a few times. The V and J genes are TRBV11-2 and TRBJ1-4; 7 nucleotides line up with TRBD1. The CDR3 is 14 amino acids. V shed 5 bases, J shed 7 bases, and the junction held 7 bases outside the gene matches. Germline-derived CDR1 and CDR2 are SGHAT and FQNNGV. The CDR3 nucleotides are TGTGCCAGCAGCCCCCCAGGGGGTGGTGAAAAACTGTTTTTT. It encodes CASSPPGGGEKLFF.